These 15 T cell receptor beta chains originate from one sample sequenced in a study of T cell responses to AZD1222 COVID-19 vaccine. Sequenced by immunoSEQ multiplex PCR; TCRdb stores in-frame clones only, minus some. This table holds about 270,000 clones, almost 95% found once. Sequences were derived from peripheral blood, sampled 28 days after the second AZD1222 dose. These receptors all stem from an adult who received the AZD1222 COVID-19 vaccine.

The table lists this clone with a few counts. The V and J genes are TRBV5-1 and TRBJ1-2, with a weak D call TRBD1 (5 bases). This CDR3 comprises 13 residues. V shed 6 bases and J shed 2 bases, with 11 bases lying between them. Germline CDR1 SGHRS, CDR2 YFSETQ. The CDR3 reads CASTLDRNYGYTF. The CDR3 DNA reads TGCGCCAGCACCCTCGACAGAAACTATGGCTACACCTTC.

The rearrangement joins TRBV28 to TRBJ2-5; possibly TRBD1 for D (6 bases). V was pared by 5 bases and J by 4 bases, with 14 bases between. The CDR3 is 14 amino acids. From germline, CDR1 is MDHEN and CDR2 SYDVKM. The CDR3 DNA is TGTGCCAGCAGTCGCATCTGGGGGCGAGAGACCCAGTACTTC. It is translated as CASSRIWGRETQYF. Using reference TRBV28 and TRBJ2-5 for the parts outside the CDR3, the full variable domain is DVKVTQSSRYLVKRTGEKVFLECVQDMDHENMFWYRQDPGLGLRLIYFSYDVKMKEKGDIPEGYSVSREKKERFSLILESASTNQTSMYLCASSRIWGRETQYFGPGTRLLVL.

This chain links TRBV10-3 with TRBJ2-7; D not resolved. This CDR3 region has 11 residues. The V end was cut by 1 base, the J end by 4 bases, with 2 bases between. CDR1 is ENHRY and CDR2 is SYGVKD in the germline V gene. CDR3 loop: CAISELYEQYF. The CDR3 coding sequence is TGTGCCATCAGTGAGTTATACGAGCAGTACTTC.

The chain has TRBV7-2 and TRBJ2-3; D ambiguous. The V end lost 3 bases, the J end lost 8 bases, and 9 bases lay between the germline ends. CDR3 length: 12 residues. Germline V gives CDR1 SGHTA, CDR2 FQGNSA. The DNA of the CDR3 is TGTGCCAGCAGCTTTTCGCCCCTTACGCAGTATTTT. Encoded protein: CASSFSPLTQYF.

V usage is TRBV7-2 and J usage is TRBJ1-2; perhaps TRBD1 as D (6 bases). Germline V gene data show CDR1 as SGHTA and CDR2 as FQGNSA. Trimming shortened V by 5 bases and J by 9 bases, and 13 bases separated the two germline ends. The CDR3 is 12 residues long. The CDR3 is CASSDRDTRYTF. CDR3 nucleotide sequence: TGTGCCAGCAGCGACCGGGACACTCGCTACACCTTC.

This clone came up once. This chain uses TRBV7-2 with TRBJ2-3; D not resolved. The CDR3 has 14 amino acids. The V end was cut by 1 base, the J end by 4 bases, with 9 bases between. Looked up from germline, CDR1 is SGHTA and CDR2 is FQGNSA. The CDR3 DNA reads as TGTGCCAGCAGCTTAGTGTCCGGGCCAGATACGCAGTATTTT. Amino acids: CASSLVSGPDTQYF.

The count of this clone is one. The chain joins TRBV14 to TRBJ2-7, with a tentative D call TRBD2 (6 bases). Trimming cost V 1 base and J 3 bases, with 13 bases left between them. This CDR3 has 15 residues. The germline gives CDR1 SGHDN, CDR2 FVKESK. This chain's CDR3 is CASSQGPGGIYEQYF. The CDR3 region has the DNA TGTGCCAGCAGCCAAGGGCCTGGCGGGATCTACGAGCAGTACTTC.

The genes are TRBV28 and TRBJ2-7; a weak D match, TRBD1 (7 bases). V lost 4 bases and J 1 base, leaving 8 bases between the germline ends. CDR3 size: 13 residues. Germline CDR1 and CDR2: MDHEN and SYDVKM. In DNA, the CDR3 is TGTGCCAGCAGTTCAGGGGGGTCCTACGAGCAGTACTTC. It is translated as CASSSGGSYEQYF.

This clone is a singleton in its sample. V gene TRBV7-9 combines with J gene TRBJ1-2; unclear D gene. This CDR3 has 12 amino acids. Germline V gene data show CDR1 as SEHNR and CDR2 as FQNEAQ (reference sequence). V lost 5 bases to trimming and J lost 13 bases, with 17 bases between them. The CDR3 protein is CASSPRLSVGTF. The CDR3 nucleotides read TGTGCCAGCAGCCCAAGGTTGAGCGTAGGCACCTTC. The whole variable domain, remainder taken from reference TRBV7-9 and TRBJ1-2, is DTGVSQNPRHKITKRGQNVTFRCDPISEHNRLYWYRQTLGQGPEFLTYFQNEAQLEKSRLLSDRFSAERPKGSFSTLEIQRTEQGDSAMYLCASSPRLSVGTFGSGTRLTVV.

The rearrangement joins TRBV5-1 to TRBJ2-5, with D perhaps TRBD1 (6 bases). The ends were cut back, 4 bases at V and 2 bases at J, with 12 bases in the middle. Germline CDR1 SGHRS, CDR2 YFSETQ. The CDR3 is made up of 14 amino acids. This CDR3 reads CASSGGRVQETQYF. DNA of the CDR3: TGCGCCAGCAGCGGGGGCAGGGTTCAAGAGACCCAGTACTTC.

About this clone itself: The sample carries other DNA sequences with the same CDR3. This chain connects TRBV18 to TRBJ1-1, with D possibly being TRBD1 (5 bases). The CDR3 length is 13 residues. Germline CDR1 reads KGHSH; CDR2 reads LQKENI. Trimming removed 6 bases from V and 1 base from J, with 9 bases in between. This chain's CDR3 is CASSPQGNTEAFF. CDR3 DNA: TGTGCCAGCTCCCCCCAGGGGAACACTGAAGCTTTCTTT.

On this clone: Other DNA sequences in this sample translate to the same CDR3. The genes are TRBV5-4 and TRBJ1-2; weak D call: TRBD1 (6 bases). V dropped 0 bases and J dropped 8 bases, with 14 bases sitting between them. CDR1 is SGHNT and CDR2 is YYREEE in the germline V gene (reference sequence). The CDR3 sequence is 14 residues long. This chain's CDR3 is CASSLVGQGRGYTF. Written as DNA, the CDR3 is TGTGCCAGCAGCTTGGTGGGCCAGGGGAGGGGCTACACCTTC. Full variable domain (missing parts from reference TRBV5-4 and TRBJ1-2): ETGVTQSPTHLIKTRGQQVTLRCSSQSGHNTVSWYQQALGQGPQFIFQYYREEENGRGNFPPRFSGLQFPNYSSELNVNALELDDSALYLCASSLVGQGRGYTFGSGTRLTVV.

The rearrangement uses TRBV27 and TRBJ1-2; 9 bases line up with TRBD1. V gave up 6 bases and J gave up 8 bases; unmatched junction bases: 4. The CDR3 loop spans 12 amino acids. Germline CDR1 MNHEY, CDR2 SMNVEV (reference sequence). The CDR3 sequence: CASRGQGEGYTF. As DNA, the CDR3 is TGTGCCAGCAGGGGACAGGGAGAGGGCTACACCTTC.

The rearrangement uses TRBV7-2 and TRBJ2-3; 7 bases line up with TRBD2. J lost 4 bases, V lost 5 bases, and 6 bases had no gene match. Germline V CDR1 and CDR2: SGHTA, FQGNSA. The CDR3 has 14 amino acids. In nucleotides, the CDR3 is TGTGCCAGCAGCCCTGGACTAGATCCAGATACGCAGTATTTT. This gives the protein CASSPGLDPDTQYF.

The chain has TRBV6-5 and TRBJ2-1; maybe TRBD1 (7 bases). Germline V CDR1 and CDR2: MNHEY, SVGAGI. Trimming took 10 bases from V and 4 from J, leaving 14 bases between them. This CDR3 is 13 amino acids long. CDR3 amino acids: CATRDSPYNEQFF. CDR3 sequence (DNA): TGTGCCACGCGGGACAGCCCTTACAATGAGCAGTTCTTC.